These T cell receptor beta chains were read from a single sample in a study of cytomegalovirus exposure and HLA in healthy donors. Method: immunoSEQ multiplex PCR; TCRdb's copy keeps in-frame clones and lacks some. The sample lists fewer than 200,000 clones, 76% occurring once. Material for sequencing was PBMCs. These receptors all stem from a female donor in good health and CMV-seronegative. CDR3s include the opening cysteine and the closing phenylalanine or tryptophan. The D gene is left open where the match is weak. A clone size is listed for some rows: how often the clone was seen (once, few, many), or a class if it is expanded.

size	V	J	D	CDR3	DNA
few	TRBV29-1	TRBJ1-1	NA	CSVVEGGANTEAFF	TGCAGCGTTGTGGAGGGTGGAGCGAACACTGAAGCTTTCTTT
NA	TRBV10-1	TRBJ2-7	TRBD2	CASINGKRESSYEQYF	TGCGCCAGCATCAATGGAAAGCGGGAGAGCTCCTACGAGCAGTACTTC
few	TRBV6-1	TRBJ1-2	TRBD1	CASSEHGTGYGYTF	TGTGCCAGCAGTGAACACGGGACAGGCTATGGCTACACCTTC
few	TRBV5-8	TRBJ1-2	TRBD1	CASSLQGVGDYGYTF	TGTGCCAGCAGCTTACAGGGGGTGGGTGACTATGGCTACACCTTC
NA	TRBV4-1	TRBJ2-5	TRBD2	CASSHLTSRVQETQYF	TGCGCCAGCAGCCATCTGACTAGCAGGGTCCAAGAGACCCAGTACTTC
NA	TRBV6-4	TRBJ2-5	TRBD2	CASSDAGRVQETQYF	TGTGCCAGCAGTGACGCGGGGAGGGTTCAAGAGACCCAGTACTTC
few	TRBV6-1	TRBJ2-3	NA	CASSDDRDTQYF	TGTGCCAGCAGTGATGACAGGGATACGCAGTATTTT
NA	TRBV6-1	TRBJ2-1	NA	CASTSFLATLEQFF	TGTGCCAGCACTAGCTTCCTAGCCACCCTTGAGCAGTTCTTC
few	TRBV7-2	TRBJ2-2	NA	CASSLGRDGELFF	TGTGCCAGCAGCTTAGGGAGGGACGGGGAGCTGTTTTTT
NA	TRBV5-1	TRBJ2-7	NA	CASSLTGYEQYF	TGCGCCAGCAGCCTCACAGGGTACGAGCAGTACTTC
NA	TRBV19	TRBJ2-4	TRBD2	CASSIGLAELAKNSQYF	TGTGCCAGTAGTATAGGACTAGCGGAGCTAGCCAAAAACAGTCAGTACTTC
once	TRBV29-1	TRBJ2-5	TRBD1	CSVDSRTGQETQYF	TGCAGCGTTGACTCCCGGACAGGCCAAGAGACCCAGTACTTC
NA	TRBV5-1	TRBJ1-2	NA	CASSPDTYGYTF	TGCGCCAGCAGCCCAGACACATATGGCTACACCTTC